This TCR beta chain stems from a study of T cell repertoires in ileal Crohn's disease. The protocol was immunoSEQ multiplex PCR, while the TCRdb copy is restricted to in-frame clones and leaves out a portion. This table holds a few thousand clones, 65% to 80% found once. Findings and caveats of the study: Active smokers at surgery had more clonal expansions than non-smokers.

CDR1 and CDR2 (germline): SGHVS, FQNEAQ. The CDR3 covers 16 residues. The germline V and J ends were trimmed by 5 bases and 4 bases, with 18 bases remaining between them. A note on this clone: Its antigen is undetermined. This CDR3 is also generated by other DNA sequences in the sample.

The TCR sequence derives from an adult with Crohn's disease. The chain employs TRBV7-8 and TRBJ1-5; weak D call: TRBD1 (5 bases). Sequenced sample: ileal tissue. The CDR3, as DNA: TGTGCCAGCAGCACCTCTGGACAAGGATCGAATCAGCCCCAGCATTTT. Amino acids: CASSTSGQGSNQPQHF.